The sequence of this TCR beta chain was determined in a study of regulatory T cells in long-lasting Graves disease. General study findings and limits: Persistent disease preferred TRBV28, TRBJ1-2 and TRBJ2-5.

This CDR3 region has 15 residues. V was shortened by 3 bases and J by 4 bases, with 15 bases between the two germline ends. The V gene's germline CDR1 is SGHAT and CDR2 FQNNGV. Library construction for TCR beta used iRepertoire HTBI primers and Arm-PCR of CDR3 regions. TCRdb passed the multiplex PCR reads through MiXCR, listing each CDR3 protein once. The sample has 400,000 to 650,000 distinct CDR3 sequences; around 16% are singletons. Time point denoted: newly diagnosed GD, antithyroid drugs for less than 3 months. Isolated PBMC RNA provided the starting material for the TCR library. For this clonotype: Its specificity is not known.

This sample was shared with a second study, whose subject was T cells in Graves' hyperthyroidism and ophthalmopathy. That work contributes: HTBI primers were used for first-round RT-PCR of the TCR CDR3. Ophthalmopathy stood apart from stable hyperthyroidism in a 13 V-J model.

This TCR was recovered from a woman aged 35-65 years with Graves disease. The input for sequencing was peripheral blood mononuclear cells (PBMCs), taken at new diagnosis, from a patient treated with antithyroid drugs. The rearrangement links TRBV11-2 to TRBJ2-5; perhaps TRBD2 as D (5 bases). CDR3 amino acids: CASSFGGGGVETQYF. CDR3 bases: TGTGCCAGCAGCTTTGGAGGAGGAGGTGTAGAGACCCAGTACTTC.